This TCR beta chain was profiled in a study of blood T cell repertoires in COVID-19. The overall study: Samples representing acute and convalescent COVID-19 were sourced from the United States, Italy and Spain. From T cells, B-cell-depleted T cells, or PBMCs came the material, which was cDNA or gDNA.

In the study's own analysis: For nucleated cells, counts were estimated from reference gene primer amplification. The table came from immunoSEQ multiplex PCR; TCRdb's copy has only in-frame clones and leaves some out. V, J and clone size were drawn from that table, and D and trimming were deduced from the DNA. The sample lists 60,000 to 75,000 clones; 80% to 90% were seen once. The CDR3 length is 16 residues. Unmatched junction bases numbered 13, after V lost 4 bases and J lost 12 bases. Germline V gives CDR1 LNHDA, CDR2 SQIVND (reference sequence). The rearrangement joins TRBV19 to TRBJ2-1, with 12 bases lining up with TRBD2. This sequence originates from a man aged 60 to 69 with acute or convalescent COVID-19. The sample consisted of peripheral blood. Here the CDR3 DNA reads TGTGCCAGTAGTACGCAAGGGCTAGCGGGGGGGACGGTGCAGTTCTTC. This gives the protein CASSTQGLAGGTVQFF.